Included here is one T cell receptor beta chain sequence, with context. In the authors' workflow: Amplifying reference gene primers gave estimates of nucleated cell counts. Method: immunoSEQ multiplex PCR; TCRdb's copy keeps in-frame clones and lacks some. The DNA gave D and trimming, while V, J and clone size come from that table. The table includes about 220,000 clones, 85% detected once. This record belongs to a study of blood T cell repertoires in COVID-19. The CDR3 runs 15 residues. Germline CDR1 reads LNHDA; CDR2 reads SQIVND (reference sequence). V was shortened by 3 bases and J by 0 bases, with 9 bases between the two germline ends.

The TCR comes from a woman in her seventies with COVID-19, enrolled during active disease. The specimen sequenced was peripheral blood. The chain employs TRBV19 and TRBJ2-1; possible D gene TRBD2, 6 bases. DNA of the CDR3: TGTGCCAGTAGTATTCCCGGGAGCTCCTACAATGAGCAGTTCTTC. Encoded protein: CASSIPGSSYNEQFF.